A single sample gave rise to the 15 T cell receptor delta chains below, sequenced in a study of gamma-delta chains in newborns, infants, children (dated by TCRdb to about 2019). TCRdb lists the instrument as Illumina MiSeq. TCRdb reprocessed the public data with the CATT caller; entries with the same nucleotide sequence were combined afterwards. This sample is represented by 1,500 to 2,000 delta-chain clones; about 8% of them were singletons. Jointly, the top ten make up more than 15% of the sample. Material for sequencing was blood. These TCRs come from a child who was a newborn, infant or young child, either healthy, febrile or measles-vaccinated (not recorded which).

Of note for this clone: A far larger clone is only one base removed, so a read error is likely. The identical CDR3 is also encoded by other nucleotide sequences in the sample. CDR3 sequence (DNA): TGTGCCTGTGCGAAAGACCCGGCTCCAGAGGGGATACATCAGACAGCACAACTCTTCTTT. Amino acids: CACAKDPAPEGIHQTAQLFF. This sequence joins TRDV2 and TRDJ2, with 8 bases lining up with TRDD3. Germline lookup yields CDR1 GEAIGNYY and CDR2 EKD. The CDR3 has 20 amino acids. V lost 5 bases to trimming and J lost 4 bases; unmatched junction nucleotides: 23.

About this clone: This sequence may be a read error, since a much larger clone differs from it by one base. This same CDR3 is encoded by further DNA sequences in the sample. CDR3 loop: CALGEPYELVGDTIGIHNTDKLIF. In nucleotides, the CDR3 is TGTGCTCTTGGGGAACCCTACGAACTGGTGGGGGACACGATTGGAATACACAACACCGATAAACTCATCTTT. This chain connects TRDV1 to TRDJ1, with 7 bases that match TRDD3. The length of the CDR3 is 24 residues. V dropped 1 base and J dropped 0; count of bases not matched to a gene: 29. Per the germline V gene, CDR1 is TSWWSYY and CDR2 is QGS.

A word on this clone: A read error likely explains this, since a far larger clone differs by one base. Other DNA sequences in this sample translate to the same CDR3. The chain has TRDV2 and TRDJ1; no definite D call. The germline V gene encodes CDR1 GEAIGNYY and CDR2 EKD. There are 14 residues in the CDR3. The V end was cut by 2 bases, the J end by 3 bases, with 12 bases between. Here the CDR3 DNA reads TGTGCCTGTGACAAGGGGTACGGGGCCGATAAACTCATCTTT. This translates into CACDKGYGADKLIF.

This clone is large in the sample. In the same sample, other DNA sequences code for this CDR3. Here the CDR3 reads CACDTGGYADKLIF. The DNA of the CDR3 is TGTGCCTGTGACACCGGGGGATACGCCGATAAACTCATCTTT. The chain joins TRDV2 to TRDJ1, with TRDD3 matching 10 bases. The CDR3 is 14 amino acids. Germline CDR1 and CDR2: GEAIGNYY and EKD. The V gene end was trimmed by 0 bases and the J gene end by 3 bases; junction bases not matched to a gene: 0.

In the case of this clone: A read error likely explains why the TCRdb protein, taken from a much larger clone, differs from this DNA's translation at residue 4; the protein shown is translated from the DNA. The chain employs TRDV2 and TRDJ3; D ambiguous. This CDR3 is 16 amino acids long. CDR1 is GEAIGNYY and CDR2 is EKD in the germline V gene. DNA for the CDR3: TGTGCCTGTGTCACCGTATTATCCTGGGACACCCGACAGATGTTTTTC. Protein: CACVTVLSWDTRQMFF.

Note on this clone: TCRdb's listed protein matches a much larger clone and diverges from this DNA's translation at residue 6, likely through a read error; the protein shown comes from the DNA. The V and J genes are TRDV2 and TRDJ3; the D is unclear. With 0 bases removed from V and 0 bases from J, the gap between germline ends came to 14 bases. The CDR3 contains 19 residues. The germline V gene has CDR1 GEAIGNYY and CDR2 EKD. The CDR3 bases are TGTGCCTGTGACACCTGCGATGGGCATAGCTCCTGGGACACCCGACAGATGTTTTTC. Encoded protein: CACDTCDGHSSWDTRQMFF.

By proportion, this clone is medium-sized (0.01 to 0.1%). The V gene is TRAV29/DV5, the J gene TRDJ1; possibly TRDD3 for D (6 bases). The length of the CDR3 is 15 residues. V lost 0 bases and J 7 bases, leaving 19 bases between the germline ends. CDR1 is NSMFDY, CDR2 ISSIKDK, per germline. The CDR3 region has the DNA TGTGCAGCAAGCGCGAAGGGTACTGGGTTTCGTAAACTCATCTTT. Translating it yields CAASAKGTGFRKLIF.

This clone was detected only a few times. Being one base from a much bigger clone, this may be a read error. The sample contains more than one DNA sequence encoding this CDR3. This sequence joins TRDV1 and TRDJ1; D is possibly TRDD3 (6 bases). V gave up 4 bases and J gave up 7 bases, with 31 bases separating them. Germline V gives CDR1 TSWWSYY, CDR2 QGS. This CDR3 spans 19 amino acids. CDR3 in DNA: TGTGCTCTTGGGGGAATGCCCCCGGCAGGTTCGGGGATTCGGGGTAAACTCATCTTT. Amino acid sequence: CALGGMPPAGSGIRGKLIF.

This clone was seen only a few times. Other DNA sequences in the sample encode the same CDR3. V usage is TRDV1 and J usage is TRDJ1; perhaps D is TRDD2 or TRDD3 (5 bases each). Germline CDR1 TSWWSYY, CDR2 QGS. Trimming took 0 bases from V and 2 from J, leaving 34 bases between them. CDR3 size: 23 residues. The CDR3 DNA is TGTGCTCTTGGGGAACTCCCCTCCTCTCCACCCCTTCTTCGTTACTGGCGGACCGATAAACTCATCTTT. Residues: CALGELPSSPPLLRYWRTDKLIF.

Notes on this clone: The protein held in TCRdb is that of a much larger clone and does not match this DNA's translation at residue 8, likely because of a read error; the protein shown is translated from the DNA. The chain links TRDV2 to TRDJ3; 7 positions match TRDD3. This CDR3 has 20 amino acids. Unmatched junction bases numbered 18, after V lost 5 bases and J lost 3 bases. In germline, CDR1 is GEAIGNYY, CDR2 EKD. The CDR3 loop reads CACVVLGSERRDWDTRQMFF. CDR3 nucleotides: TGTGCCTGTGTCGTACTGGGGAGTGAACGCCGTGACTGGGACACCCGACAGATGTTTTTC.

This clone was seen more than once but under ten times. The protein given by TCRdb reflects a much larger clone and differs at residue 7 from this DNA's translation, likely from a read error; the protein shown is the DNA's translation. The V call is TRDV2, the J call TRDJ3; D uncertain. Germline loops: CDR1 GEAIGNYY, CDR2 EKD. The V gene lost 0 bases and the J gene lost 2 bases, with 7 bases spanning the gap. The CDR3 contains 16 residues. CDR3 DNA sequence: TGTGCCTGTGACACCGGGACCCCCTGGGACACCCGACAGATGTTTTTC. This codes for CACDTGTPWDTRQMFF.

This clone has just a few counts. An end of the junction differs from the germline gene, which may be a read error. The chain is built from TRDV2 and TRDJ3, with 7 bases fitting TRDD3. CDR1 is GEAIGNYY and CDR2 is EKD in the germline V gene. The CDR3 length is 16 residues. The CDR3 here is CACDWGNSWDARQTFF. The CDR3 DNA sequence: TGTGCCTGTGACTGGGGGAACTCCTGGGACGCCCGACAGACGTTTTTC.

There are a few counts of this clone. At one end, the junction sequence differs from germline, possibly due to a read error. V usage is TRDV1 and J usage is TRDJ1; TRDD3 matches at 10 bases. The V gene's germline CDR1 is TSWWSYY and CDR2 QGS. There are 24 residues in the CDR3. CDR3 sequence: CALGELRRHPPRTGGCADTNKLIF. The CDR3 DNA sequence: TGTGCTCTTGGGGAACTTCGCCGGCATCCTCCCCGTACTGGGGGATGCGCGGACACCAATAAACTCATCTTT.

A few counts support this clone. The protein TCRdb gives is from a much larger clone and does not agree with this DNA's translation at residue 3, likely a read error; the protein shown here comes from the DNA. The V and J genes are TRDV1 and TRDJ1, with 7 bases matching TRDD3. CDR1 and CDR2 (germline): TSWWSYY, QGS. The CDR3 length is 18 residues. The CDR3 loop is CAPGEGNSGYGILDKLIF. The CDR3 coding sequence is TGTGCTCCTGGGGAAGGGAACTCTGGATACGGAATCCTCGATAAACTCATCTTT.

A remark on this clone: A much larger clone differs by one base, so this may be a read error. The sample has other DNA sequences that encode this CDR3 too. V usage is TRDV1 and J usage is TRDJ1, with a possible D match to TRDD3 (5 bases). Germline lookup yields CDR1 TSWWSYY and CDR2 QGS. This CDR3 spans 15 amino acids. In DNA form, the CDR3 reads TGTGCTCTAGGGGAACTAAAAAGGTTCACCGATAAACTCATCTTT. This gives the protein CALGELKRFTDKLIF.